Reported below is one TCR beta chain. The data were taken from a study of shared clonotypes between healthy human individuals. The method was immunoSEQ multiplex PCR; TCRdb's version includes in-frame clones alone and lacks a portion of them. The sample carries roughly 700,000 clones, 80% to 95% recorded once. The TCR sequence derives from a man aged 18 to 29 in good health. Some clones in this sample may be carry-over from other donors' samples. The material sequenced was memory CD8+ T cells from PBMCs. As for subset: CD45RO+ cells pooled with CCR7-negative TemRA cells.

The CDR3 DNA is TGCGCCAGCAGCTTGCCCCGGGAGGGTAGAGATACGCAGTATTTT. This translates into CASSLPREGRDTQYF. The chain uses TRBV5-1 and TRBJ2-3; 8 nucleotides match TRBD2. J was trimmed by 5 bases and V by 1 base; bases with no gene match: 6. This CDR3 has 15 amino acids. Germline assignment: CDR1 SGHRS and CDR2 YFSETQ.